This T cell receptor beta chain originates from a study of blood T cell repertoires in COVID-19. Study details: COVID-19 samples collected from the United States, Italy and Spain covered acute and convalescent phases.

Original methodology: Amplification of reference gene primers provided the estimated nucleated cell counts. Assay: immunoSEQ multiplex PCR; the TCRdb copy retains only in-frame clones and omits some. V and J calls and clone size come straight from that table; D and trimming were deduced from the DNA. This sample has tens of thousands of clones, with 82% found just once. In germline, CDR1 is LNHDA, CDR2 SQIVND (reference sequence). This CDR3 is 15 amino acids long. Trimming cost V 6 bases and J 2 bases, with 15 bases left between them. Material for sequencing was peripheral blood. This chain joins TRBV19 and TRBJ2-3; possibly TRBD1 for D (7 bases). This TCR derives from a man aged 80 or over with active COVID-19. CDR3 in amino acids: CASRWAGGNTDTQYF. CDR3 nucleotide sequence: TGTGCCAGTAGATGGGCAGGGGGGAACACAGATACGCAGTATTTT.